This passage covers 4 T cell receptor beta chains from one sample sequenced in a study of follicular helper T cells after annual influenza vaccination. This sample's time point: 2015-2016 season, pre-vaccination. Generated by immunoSEQ multiplex PCR, the TCRdb table keeps only in-frame clones and is missing some. The profile shows under 6,500 clones, 75% to 85% of them singletons. The sequencing used CXCR5+ CD38- circulating T follicular helper cells from blood, collected on the day of influenza vaccination. Subset reported: circulating Tfh, non-naive CD4+CXCR5+PD-1+ (ICOS+CD38+ or ICOS-CD38-). The receptors here all came from an adult who received the influenza vaccine.

V gene TRBV19 combines with J gene TRBJ2-2, with D possibly being TRBD1 (5 bases). Germline V lookup: CDR1 LNHDA, CDR2 SQIVND (reference sequence). The germline V and J ends were trimmed by 11 bases and 0 bases, with 13 bases remaining between them. The CDR3 is made up of 14 amino acids. This CDR3 reads CAGSLGANTGELFF. The DNA of the CDR3 is TGTGCCGGATCCCTAGGGGCGAACACCGGGGAGCTGTTTTTT.

CDR3 nucleotides: TGTGCCAGCAGCTACTTGAACCGGGACAGGGGCTATGGCTACACCTTC. It encodes CASSYLNRDRGYGYTF. The V call is TRBV5-6, the J call TRBJ1-2; 10 nucleotides match TRBD1. Germline CDR1 and CDR2: SGHDT and YYEEEE. The V gene end was trimmed by 3 bases and the J gene end by 4 bases; junction bases not matched to a gene: 9. CDR3 length: 16 amino acids.

The chain links TRBV19 to TRBJ2-5, with 7 bases lining up with TRBD2. Germline lookup yields CDR1 LNHDA and CDR2 SQIVND (reference sequence). V gave up 3 bases and J gave up 1 base; unmatched junction bases: 11. This CDR3 has 17 residues. For the CDR3, the DNA is TGTGCCAGTAGTATGCAGCCACCGGGGAGGGGCCAAGAGACCCAGTACTTC. Its translation is CASSMQPPGRGQETQYF. Based on the CDR3 plus reference TRBV19 and TRBJ2-5, the full variable domain is DGGITQSPKYLFRKEGQNVTLSCEQNLNHDAMYWYRQDPGQGLRLIYYSQIVNDFQKGDIAEGYSVSREKKESFPLTVTSAQKNPTAFYLCASSMQPPGRGQETQYFGPGTRLLVL.

This sequence joins TRBV10-2 and TRBJ1-2; no reliable D call. The CDR3 has 15 amino acids. Germline-derived CDR1 and CDR2 are WSHSY and SAAADI. The V end lost 0 bases, the J end lost 2 bases, and 10 bases lay between the germline ends. This chain's CDR3 is CASSESWEVNYGYTF. The CDR3 nucleotides read TGCGCCAGCAGTGAGTCGTGGGAGGTGAACTATGGCTACACCTTC.